These 5 T cell receptor beta chains originate from one sample sequenced in a study of OX40 agonist ivuxolimab in advanced cancers. The repertoire was sequenced with immunoSEQ multiplex PCR; TCRdb's copy has only in-frame clones and lacks some. The sample records about 83,000 clones, around 84% being singletons. The material sequenced was CD4+ or CD8+ T cells sorted from blood, taken in a trial of the OX40 agonist ivuxolimab. The receptors were sampled from an adult with an advanced solid tumor such as melanoma, head and neck, liver or kidney cancer.

This clone came up once. Other DNA sequences of this sample code for an identical CDR3. The CDR3 nucleotides are TGTGCCAGCAGCCTTCAGGGGGCGGAAGGTCAGCCCCAGCATTTT. It specifies CASSLQGAEGQPQHF. The genes are TRBV9 and TRBJ1-5; 8 bases fit TRBD1. J was trimmed by 6 bases and V by 4 bases; bases with no gene match: 9. CDR1 is SGDLS and CDR2 is YYNGEE in the germline V gene. CDR3 length equals 15 residues.

CDR3 nucleotide sequence: TGTGCCAGCAGCGCTCGGCATCGGACAGGCCTAGGTGGCTACACCTTC. This translates into CASSARHRTGLGGYTF. The chain recombines TRBV9 with TRBJ1-2, with 7 positions matching TRBD1. Germline V lookup: CDR1 SGDLS, CDR2 YYNGEE. The CDR3 sequence is 16 residues long. Trimming removed 3 bases from V and 7 bases from J; junction bases left unmatched: 15.

CDR3 sequence reads: CASSKSGANVLTF. CDR3 nucleotide sequence: TGTGCCAGCAGCAAATCGGGGGCCAACGTCCTGACTTTC. The rearrangement uses TRBV21-1 and TRBJ2-6; the table's D call of TRBD2 was not tested on the DNA. TRBV21-1 is a pseudogene locus. The CDR3 contains 13 residues.

The chain links TRBV19 to TRBJ1-3; D not resolved. The CDR3 loop spans 14 amino acids. Trimming took off 1 base at V and 0 bases at J, with 4 bases between the two ends. The germline gives CDR1 LNHDA, CDR2 SQIVND (reference sequence). The CDR3 DNA follows: TGTGCCAGTAGTATAGTTCGCTCTGGAAACACCATATATTTT. As protein: CASSIVRSGNTIYF.

This chain links TRBV10-3 with TRBJ1-1; 8 nucleotides match TRBD1. Germline-derived CDR1 and CDR2 are ENHRY and SYGVKD. This CDR3 spans 13 amino acids. The J segment lost 6 bases and the V segment lost 4 bases, leaving 4 bases of the junction unmatched. The CDR3 nucleotides are TGTGCCATCAGTGTGGACAGGGATGCTGAAGCTTTCTTT. Translating it yields CAISVDRDAEAFF.